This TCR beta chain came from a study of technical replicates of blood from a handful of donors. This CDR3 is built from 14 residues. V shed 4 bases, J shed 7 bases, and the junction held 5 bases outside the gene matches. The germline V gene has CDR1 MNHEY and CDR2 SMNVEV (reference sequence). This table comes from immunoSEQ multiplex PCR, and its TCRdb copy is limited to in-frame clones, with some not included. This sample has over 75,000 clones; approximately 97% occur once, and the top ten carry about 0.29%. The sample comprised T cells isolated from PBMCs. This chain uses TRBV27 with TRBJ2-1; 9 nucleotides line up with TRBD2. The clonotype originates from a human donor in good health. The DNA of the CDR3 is TGTGCCAGCAGTTGGGCTAGCGGGAAAAATGAGCAGTTCTTC. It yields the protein CASSWASGKNEQFF.